This is a list of T cell receptor beta chains from one sample in a study of response to subunit inactivated influenza vaccine. TCRdb independently ran MiXCR on the RT-PCR reads; one entry per CDR3 protein. Altogether around 190,000 distinct CDR3 sequences are present, around 15% being singletons, with the ten largest covering 20% to 30%. The specimen comprised CD8+ T cells sorted from PBMCs, sampled roughly 5 days after vaccination. The receptors were sampled from a man between 50 and 59 years old who received an inactivated influenza vaccine. Each CDR3 is given with its conserved first and last residue. The order of the fields is clone size, D gene, V gene, J gene, CDR3 DNA, CDR3 protein. A D gene is named only where the DNA matches it firmly. The size entry is marked missing in some rows and otherwise reads once, few, many or a size class.

-	TRBD2	TRBV4-3	TRBJ2-2	TGCGCCAGCAGCCAAGAACTAGCGGAAGTGAACACCGGGGAGCTGTTTTTT	CASSQELAEVNTGELFF
few	TRBD2	TRBV28	TRBJ2-7	TGTGCCAGCAGCATGGGACTAGCGGAGAACTACGAGCAGTACTTC	CASSMGLAENYEQYF
few	-	TRBV7-9	TRBJ2-3	TGTGCCAGCAGCTTAGGGGGAAATACGCAGTATTTT	CASSLGGNTQYF
few	-	TRBV7-9	TRBJ1-1	TGTGCCAGCAGCTTTGTCGGCCTGAACACTGAAGCTTTCTTT	CASSFVGLNTEAFF
many	TRBD2	TRBV10-3	TRBJ2-1	TGTGCCATCAGGCCTAGCGGGAGCTCCTACAATGAGCAGTTCTTC	CAIRPSGSSYNEQFF
-	-	TRBV28	TRBJ2-5	TGTGCCAGCAGACGGAAGTTGCAGGGCGACCAAGAGACCCAGTACTTC	CASRRKLQGDQETQYF
-	-	TRBV4-1	TRBJ2-5	TGCGCCAGCAGCCAAGTTACTAGCCCAGAGACCCAGTACTTC	CASSQVTSPETQYF
-	-	TRBV11-2	TRBJ2-7	TGTGCCAGCAGCTTAGCGCACTACGAGCAGTACTTC	CASSLAHYEQYF
-	TRBD2	TRBV5-6	TRBJ2-7	TGTGCCAGCAGCGAAGGACTAGCGGGATGGGACGAGCAGTACTTC	CASSEGLAGWDEQYF
few	-	TRBV3-1	TRBJ2-3	TGTGCCAGCAGCCAAGATGGAGGGTCAGATACGCAGTATTTT	CASSQDGGSDTQYF
few	-	TRBV4-3	TRBJ2-7	TGCGCCAGCAGCCATAGAGGGGAGCAGTACTTC	CASSHRGEQYF
-	-	TRBV7-9	TRBJ2-1	TGTGCCAGCAGCCCAATGAGCGGGTTGAATGGGTGGACTGAGCAGTTCTTC	CASSPMSGLNGWTEQFF
few	TRBD2	TRBV29-1	TRBJ2-3	TGCAGCGTTGTAGCGGGCGGGGGCACAGATACGCAGTATTTT	CSVVAGGGTDTQYF
once	-	TRBV6-5	TRBJ2-2	TGTGCCAGCAGGGCCGCCGGGGAGCTGTTTTTT	CASRAAGELFF
-	-	TRBV29-1	TRBJ1-1	TGCAGCGTTGAAGGGGGGCAGTACACTGAAGCTGTCTTT	CSVEGGQYTEAVF
many	-	TRBV4-1	TRBJ1-1	TGCGCCAGCAGCCAAGTGGGGCGCGCTTTCTTT	CASSQVGRAFF
-	-	TRBV6-5	TRBJ2-5	TGTGCCAGCAGTTACTCGGGACCTGAGACCCAGTACTTC	CASSYSGPETQYF
few	TRBD2	TRBV10-3	TRBJ2-3	TGTGCCATCAGTCTACTAGCGGGAGGACCAGATACGCAGTATTTT	CAISLLAGGPDTQYF
-	TRBD1	TRBV7-9	TRBJ2-3	TGTGCCAGCAGCATCCGGACAGGCCGCACAGATACGCAGTATTTT	CASSIRTGRTDTQYF
-	TRBD2	TRBV5-1	TRBJ2-2	TGCGCCAGCAGCGGGCGGACTAGCTGGGACACCGGGGAGCTGTTTTTT	CASSGRTSWDTGELFF
few	-	TRBV6-5	TRBJ2-2	TGTGCCAGCAGTTACTCCGTCGGGCAAACGAACACCGGGGAGCTGTTTTTT	CASSYSVGQTNTGELFF
few	-	TRBV4-3	TRBJ1-3	TGCGCCAGCTGCCAAAACATGGGCTCTGGAAACACCATATATTTT	CASCQNMGSGNTIYF
-	-	TRBV9	TRBJ2-1	TGTGCCAGCAGGGACCCCGCGTCGGATGAGCAGTTCTTC	CASRDPASDEQFF
many	-	TRBV6-2/TRBV6-3	TRBJ2-3	TGTGCCAGCAGTTACCAGAGCTTTCACACAGATACGCAGTATTTT	CASSYQSFHTDTQYF
few	-	TRBV10-3	TRBJ2-7	TGTGCCATCAGTGGGGCAGGGAGCTACGAGCAGTACTTC	CAISGAGSYEQYF
-	-	TRBV12-3/TRBV12-4	TRBJ1-1	TGTGCCAGCTCCACCGGGACACCTTATGAAGCTTTCTTT	CASSTGTPYEAFF
-	-	TRBV9	TRBJ2-2	TGTGCCAGCAGCGACAGGAGAAAGAACACCGGGGAGCTGTTTTTT	CASSDRRKNTGELFF
-	-	TRBV4-3	TRBJ1-2	TGCGCCAGCAGCCCCTCCCGGGGAAGCTCTGGCTACACCTTC	CASSPSRGSSGYTF
few	TRBD1	TRBV5-1	TRBJ2-7	TGCGCCAGCAGCCTTGGACAGGTACTCCCGTACGAGCAGTACTTC	CASSLGQVLPYEQYF